The clone carrying this TCR beta chain was seen once. The entry originates in a study of shared clonotypes between healthy human individuals. This CDR3 has 14 residues. From germline, CDR1 is MNHNY and CDR2 SVGAGI (reference sequence). The V and J ends lost 6 bases and 0 bases respectively, with 9 bases between them. Generated by immunoSEQ multiplex PCR, the TCRdb table keeps only in-frame clones and is missing some. The table has 2 million to 3 million clones, approximately 92% seen once. This TCR derives from a man between 18 and 35 years old in good health. The sequencing input was naive CD4+ T cells sorted from blood. Subset here: CD45RA+ positively selected. The genes are TRBV6-6 and TRBJ1-5, with D unresolved. CDR3 region: CASRSTVSNQPQHF. In nucleotides, the CDR3 is TGTGCCAGCAGGTCCACAGTTAGCAATCAGCCCCAGCATTTT.